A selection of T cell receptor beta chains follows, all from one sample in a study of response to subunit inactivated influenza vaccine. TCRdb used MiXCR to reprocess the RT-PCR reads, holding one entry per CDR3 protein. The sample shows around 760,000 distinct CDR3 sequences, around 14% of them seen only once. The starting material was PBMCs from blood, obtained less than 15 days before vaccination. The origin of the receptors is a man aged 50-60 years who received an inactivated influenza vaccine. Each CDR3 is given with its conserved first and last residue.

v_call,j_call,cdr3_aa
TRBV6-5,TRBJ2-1,CASSYEGRAYNEQFF
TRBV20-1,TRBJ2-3,CSARDLRAGGLDTQYF
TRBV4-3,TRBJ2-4,CASSQEWDRKNIQYF
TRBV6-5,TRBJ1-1,CASSWTGHNTEAFF
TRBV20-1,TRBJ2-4,CSAREGGTGDIQYF
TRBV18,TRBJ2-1,CASSPPGLGGYNEQFF
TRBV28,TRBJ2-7,CASSRGSFEQYF
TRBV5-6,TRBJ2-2,CASGAGGLNTGELFF
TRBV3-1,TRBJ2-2,CASSQGPGPGYTGELFF
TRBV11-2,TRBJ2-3,CASRPGASGLIYTQYF
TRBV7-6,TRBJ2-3,CASSPRGTSSTDTQYF
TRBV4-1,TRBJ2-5,CASSPTPTIQETQYF
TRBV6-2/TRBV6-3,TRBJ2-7,CASSYLWTGRNEQYF
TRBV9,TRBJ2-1,CASSVSGVAYNEQFF
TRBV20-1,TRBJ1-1,CSAYDSLNTEAFF
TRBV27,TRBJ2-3,CASSFLIAGGTDTQYF
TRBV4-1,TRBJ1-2,CASSQDIAAINGYTF
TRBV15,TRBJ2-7,CATSRDGEGDEQYF
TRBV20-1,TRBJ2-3,CSAYRLAGDKDTQYF
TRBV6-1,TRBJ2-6,CASSESEPGANVLTF
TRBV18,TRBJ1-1,CASSPGQGVSNTEAFF
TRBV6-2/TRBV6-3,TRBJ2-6,CASTRAHSGANVLTF
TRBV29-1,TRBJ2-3,CSAGGHVGPIAQYF
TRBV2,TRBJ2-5,CAGQLQETQYF
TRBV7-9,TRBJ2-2,CASSPWAGELFF